This T cell receptor beta chain was sequenced during a study of long-term antiretroviral therapy in people with HIV. About the study: The 2015 recommendation for immediate ART came about a decade after the earliest samples. Study-level findings and limits: Transplant donor controls retained higher diversity, though diversity increased after ART.

This clone has a single count. Antigen specificity is unknown. Running of the v3.0 immunoSEQ assay took place at survey level. The sequencing target was roughly 35,000-50,000 T-cell genomes per sample. Sequenced by immunoSEQ multiplex PCR; TCRdb stores in-frame clones only, minus some. The table includes around 37,000 clones, almost 85% detected once. This CDR3 is built from 17 residues. CDR1 and CDR2 (germline): WSHSY, SAAADI. Losses at the gene ends were 0 bases for V and 5 bases for J; bases not matched to a gene: 10. This chain links TRBV10-2 with TRBJ1-2, with 9 positions matching TRBD1. This material consisted of unsorted PBMCs, taken about 3.3 years after starting antiretroviral therapy. The sequence was collected from a man between 18 and 29 years old with HIV. The CDR3 nucleotides are TGCGCCAGCAGTGAGTCGGCTCACGGGACAGGGACTTATGGCTACACCTTC. It specifies CASSESAHGTGTYGYTF.